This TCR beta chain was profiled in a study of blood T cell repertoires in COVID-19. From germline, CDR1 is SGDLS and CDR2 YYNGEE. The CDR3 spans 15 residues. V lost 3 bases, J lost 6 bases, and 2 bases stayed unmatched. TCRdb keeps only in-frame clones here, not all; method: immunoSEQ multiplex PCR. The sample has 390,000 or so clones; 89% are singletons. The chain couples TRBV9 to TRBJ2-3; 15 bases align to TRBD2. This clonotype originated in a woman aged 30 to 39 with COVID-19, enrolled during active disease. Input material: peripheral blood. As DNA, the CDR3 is TGTGCCAGCAGCGGGGGGACTAGCGGGAGGGATACGCAGTATTTT. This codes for CASSGGTSGRDTQYF.